Sequencing of this T cell receptor beta chain was carried out in a study of T cells in Graves' hyperthyroidism and ophthalmopathy (dated by TCRdb to the late 2010s). A note on the overall study: Peripheral blood samples were taken at the time of initial diagnosis, prior to any treatment. To identify TCR V-J signatures that set the groups apart, the researchers used a discovery cohort of about a hundred patients, made up of around 42 with Graves' ophthalmopathy and some 55 with stable Graves' hyperthyroidism. Prospective prediction of ophthalmopathy was tested in an independent validation cohort of 18 to 20 hyperthyroidism patients and 15 to 17 patients who later progressed to ophthalmopathy. The 85 to 100 discovery patients were divided at random into training and test sets in a 7:3 ratio. In addition, the study compared T-cell repertoires in thyroid tissue and in blood from six Graves' hyperthyroidism patients. After sampling, hyperthyroidism patients received methimazole starting at 30 mg daily, and ophthalmopathy patients received high-dose intravenous methylprednisolone. According to the paper, TCR Vbeta CDR3 sequencing was carried out on roughly 130 peripheral blood samples, which came from around 43 ophthalmopathy, around 75 hyperthyroidism and roughly 17 progressor patients. The paper's findings and limits, for the study overall: In validation, the model predicted progression to ophthalmopathy with around 71% sensitivity and around 72% specificity, a median of approximately 6.5 months before onset. Sample size was not statistically predetermined, and investigators were not blinded to group allocation. In cross-validation, a model built on a 13 V-J signature told ophthalmopathy apart from stable hyperthyroidism with roughly 87% sensitivity and approximately 81% specificity, and in testing the same model reached 80%/75%. Most expanded thyroid clonotypes (frequency above 0.001) were also found in blood, which suggests that blood repertoires may mirror thyroid immune responses.

In the ophthalmopathy patients, disease was moderately to severely active, with a Clinical Activity Score of 3 or more, a NOSPECS grade of 4 or more, and a duration of less than 3 months. Exclusion was applied to patients with uncontrolled infections, other autoimmune diseases, pregnancy or lactation. Diagnoses were based on clinical symptoms, serum thyroxine and TRAb, thyroid ultrasound and orbital computed tomography. Ficoll-Paque density gradient centrifugation was used to isolate PBMCs from approximately 10 ml of fresh peripheral blood. Total RNA was extracted with Trizol reagent, and quality was checked on an Agilent 2100 Bioanalyzer. Trimming removed 4 bases from V and 6 bases from J, leaving 7 bases between the germline ends. Based on the germline V gene (reference sequence), the CDR1 and CDR2 sequences are WNHNN and SYGVQD. The CDR3 contains 12 residues, cysteine and phenylalanine counted. The only DNA kept is the CDR3, 36 bases in frame from the first base.

The TCR beta CDR3 regions were amplified from RNA transcripts. A first-round RT-PCR of the TCR CDR3 used the HTBI primer set with the Qiagen OneStep RT-PCR kit. A second multiplex PCR round built the libraries, followed by size selection and purification. Libraries were sequenced paired-end with 100 bp reads on an Illumina HiSeq2000. As for how the authors treated the data: SOAPnuke was used to process the raw data, removing reads that contained adapters or uncalled bases, had a mean Phred below 15, or lacked an exact match to the constant primer or identifier. COPE v1.2.5 was used to merge high-quality paired reads, and clonotypes were defined as unique nucleotide sequences. MiTCR v1.1 was used to align the clonotypes against IMGT TRBV, TRBD and TRBJ reference segments. The analysis was restricted to V-J combinations with a frequency above 0.0001, which together covered 98% to 99.2% of the repertoires. A TCS score was defined as the ratio between F50 (clonal expansion) and ExV (chaos), using BLOSUM62-based TCRdist between CDR3 peptides within each V-J. Welch's t-statistics and random forest reduced around 550 V-J features to 10 to 15, which were used in a naive Bayes classifier (R e1071). TCRdb applied fastp at Q25 and MiXCR to the public reads, then kept only in-frame beta chains. Each record represents a unique CDR3 protein, reported with the most common genes and DNA among its rows. These V and J calls are TCRdb output, not the study's own analysis. This sample lists 410,000 or so distinct CDR3 sequences; roughly 15% were detected once. The ten largest clones take up under 15% of the sample.

About this clonotype: This clone's antigen is unknown. There are no base qualities to consult, and no much larger clone falls within one base.

The sequence joins TRBV10-1 to TRBJ2-1, with TRBD1 perhaps the D gene, on 5 matching bases. Sequencing used blood. The source is a man between 18 and 35 years old with Graves' ophthalmopathy. The CDR3 protein: CASSADSNEQFF. The DNA sequence reads TGCGCCAGCAGTGCTGACAGCAATGAGCAGTTCTTC.